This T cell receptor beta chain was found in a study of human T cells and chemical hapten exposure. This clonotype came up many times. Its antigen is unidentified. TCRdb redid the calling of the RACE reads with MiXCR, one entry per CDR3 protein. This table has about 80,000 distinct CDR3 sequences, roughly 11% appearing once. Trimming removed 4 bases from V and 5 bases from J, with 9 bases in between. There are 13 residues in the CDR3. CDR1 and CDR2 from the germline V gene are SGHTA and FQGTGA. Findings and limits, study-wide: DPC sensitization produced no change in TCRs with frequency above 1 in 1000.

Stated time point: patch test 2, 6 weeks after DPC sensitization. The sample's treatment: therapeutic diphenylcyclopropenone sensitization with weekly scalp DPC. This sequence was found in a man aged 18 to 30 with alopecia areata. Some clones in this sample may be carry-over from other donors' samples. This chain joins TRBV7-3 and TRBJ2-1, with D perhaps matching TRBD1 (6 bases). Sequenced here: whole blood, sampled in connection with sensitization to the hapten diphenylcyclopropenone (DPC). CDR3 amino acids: CASSYHRDNEQFF. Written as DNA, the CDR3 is TGTGCCAGCAGCTACCACAGGGACAATGAGCAGTTCTTC.